The clone carrying this T cell receptor beta chain was observed a handful of times. Its antigen is currently unknown. This specimen belongs to a study of cytomegalovirus exposure and HLA in healthy donors. Overall study findings and caveats: Some V segments could not be told apart, so they were left out, TRBV6-2 and TRBV6-3 among them. Presence/absence comparisons presumed near-even sequencing depth among donors.

The PCR used 60 Vbeta and 13 Jbeta primers. Sequencing used immunoSEQ multiplex PCR; TCRdb keeps in-frame clones, though not all of them. The sample yields 55,000 to 70,000 clones, roughly two thirds seen once. Those who donated were healthy bone marrow donors. Germline V gene data show CDR1 as SGHDT and CDR2 as YYEEEE. This CDR3 spans 18 amino acids. Trimming removed 4 bases at V and 0 bases at J, with 20 bases between. This TCR was sampled from a man in his forties in good health and CMV-seropositive. The chain has TRBV5-6 and TRBJ1-3; D not resolved. Material: PBMCs. In DNA, the CDR3 is TGTGCCAGCAGCCCGACACGACATGACGTCTTCTCTGGAAACACCATATATTTT. Residues: CASSPTRHDVFSGNTIYF. Based on the CDR3 plus reference TRBV5-6 and TRBJ1-3, the full variable domain is DAGVTQSPTHLIKTRGQQVTLRCSPKSGHDTVSWYQQALGQGPQFIFQYYEEEERQRGNFPDRFSGHQFPNYSSELNVNALLLGDSALYLCASSPTRHDVFSGNTIYFGEGSWLTVV.